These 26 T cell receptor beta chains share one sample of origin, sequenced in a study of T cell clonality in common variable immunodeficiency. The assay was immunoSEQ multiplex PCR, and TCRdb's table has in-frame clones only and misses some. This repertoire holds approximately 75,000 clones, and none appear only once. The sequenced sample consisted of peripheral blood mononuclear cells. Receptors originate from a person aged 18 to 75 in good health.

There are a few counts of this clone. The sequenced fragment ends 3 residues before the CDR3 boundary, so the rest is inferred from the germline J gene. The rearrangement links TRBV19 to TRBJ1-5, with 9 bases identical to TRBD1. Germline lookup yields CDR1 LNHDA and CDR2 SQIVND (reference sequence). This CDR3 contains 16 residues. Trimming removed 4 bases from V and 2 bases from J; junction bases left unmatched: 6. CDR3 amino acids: CASSRGQGARNQPQHF. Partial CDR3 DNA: TGTGCCAGTAGTAGGGGACAGGGAGCCCGCAATCAGCCC.

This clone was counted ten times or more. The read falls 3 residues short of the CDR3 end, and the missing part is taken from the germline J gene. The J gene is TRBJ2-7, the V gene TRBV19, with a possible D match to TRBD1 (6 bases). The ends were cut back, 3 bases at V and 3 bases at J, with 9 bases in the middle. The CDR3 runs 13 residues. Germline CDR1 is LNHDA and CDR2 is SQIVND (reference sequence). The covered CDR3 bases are TGTGCCAGTAGTATCGCAGGGGACTACGAG. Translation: CASSIAGDYE. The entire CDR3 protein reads CASSIAGDYEQYF.

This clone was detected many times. The CDR3 protein is CASSLTTGTGATRRGTQYF. The CDR3 bases that were read are TGTGCCAGCTCCCTTACCACCGGGACAGGGGCGACCCGACGGGGGACC. The rearrangement uses TRBV18 and TRBJ2-5, with TRBD1 matching over 10 bases. The read terminates 3 residues before the CDR3 end, so the remaining end is supplied by the germline J gene. Germline trimming cut 6 bases from V and 7 bases from J; bases unmatched to any gene: 23. Per the germline V gene, CDR1 is KGHSH and CDR2 is LQKENI. CDR3 length: 19 residues.

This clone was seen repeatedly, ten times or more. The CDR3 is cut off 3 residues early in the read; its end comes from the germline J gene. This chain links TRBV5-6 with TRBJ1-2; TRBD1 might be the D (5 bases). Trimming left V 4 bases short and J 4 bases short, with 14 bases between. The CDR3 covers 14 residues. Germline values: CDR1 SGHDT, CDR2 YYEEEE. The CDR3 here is CASSPTDTSYGYTF. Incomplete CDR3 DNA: TGTGCCAGCAGCCCCACGGACACCTCCTATGGC.

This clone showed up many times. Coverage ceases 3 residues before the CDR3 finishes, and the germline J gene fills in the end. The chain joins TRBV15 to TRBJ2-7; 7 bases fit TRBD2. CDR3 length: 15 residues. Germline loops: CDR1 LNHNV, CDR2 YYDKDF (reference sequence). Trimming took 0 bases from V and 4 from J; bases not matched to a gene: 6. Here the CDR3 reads CATSRDTQRGYEQYF. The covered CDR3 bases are TGTGCCACCAGCAGAGATACCCAGCGGGGATACGAG.

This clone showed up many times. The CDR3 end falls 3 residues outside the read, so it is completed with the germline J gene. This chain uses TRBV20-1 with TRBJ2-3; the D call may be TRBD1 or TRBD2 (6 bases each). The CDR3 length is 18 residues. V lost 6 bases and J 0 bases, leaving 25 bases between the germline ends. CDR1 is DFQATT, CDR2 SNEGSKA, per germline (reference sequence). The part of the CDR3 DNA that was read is TGCAGTGCCCTGGGGGCGGGACCGTCCCTCAGGAGCACAGATACG. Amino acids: CSALGAGPSLRSTDT. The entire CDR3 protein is CSALGAGPSLRSTDTQYF.

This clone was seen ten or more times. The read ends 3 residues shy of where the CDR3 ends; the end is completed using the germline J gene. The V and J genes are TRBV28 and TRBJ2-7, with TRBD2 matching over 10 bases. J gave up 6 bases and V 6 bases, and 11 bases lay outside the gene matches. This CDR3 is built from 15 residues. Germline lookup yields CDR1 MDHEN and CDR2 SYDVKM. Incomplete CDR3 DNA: TGTGCCAGCAGCCGGACTAGCGGCCTCTACTCCGAG. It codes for CASSRTSGLYSE. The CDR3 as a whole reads CASSRTSGLYSEQYF.

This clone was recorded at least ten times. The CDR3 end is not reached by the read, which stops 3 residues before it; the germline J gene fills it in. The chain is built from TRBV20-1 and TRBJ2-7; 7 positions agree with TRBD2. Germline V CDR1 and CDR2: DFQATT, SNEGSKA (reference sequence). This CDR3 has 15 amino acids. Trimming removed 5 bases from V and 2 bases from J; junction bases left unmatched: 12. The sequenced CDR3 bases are TGCAGTGCTGAGGGACCCGGGACTACCCCCTACGAG. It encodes CSAEGPGTTPYE. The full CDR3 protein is CSAEGPGTTPYEQYF.

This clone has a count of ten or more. Partial CDR3 DNA: TGTGCCAGTAGCGACCCCGGGGTCCCCCACACAGATACG. Translating it yields CASSDPGVPHTDT. The whole CDR3 protein reads CASSDPGVPHTDTQYF. The chain combines TRBV19 with TRBJ2-3; TRBD2 is a possible D gene (5 bases). The sequenced fragment ends 3 residues before the CDR3 boundary, so the rest is inferred from the germline J gene. CDR1 and CDR2 (germline): LNHDA, SQIVND (reference sequence). The V end was cut by 6 bases, the J end by 2 bases, with 18 bases between. The CDR3 runs 16 residues.

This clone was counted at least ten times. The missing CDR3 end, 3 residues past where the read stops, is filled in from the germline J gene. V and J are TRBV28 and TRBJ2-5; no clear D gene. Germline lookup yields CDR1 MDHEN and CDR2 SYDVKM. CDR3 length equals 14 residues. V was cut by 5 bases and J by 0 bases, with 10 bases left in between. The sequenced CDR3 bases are TGTGCCAGCAGTCCCCGGTCGTACCAAGAGACC. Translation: CASSPRSYQET. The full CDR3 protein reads CASSPRSYQETQYF.

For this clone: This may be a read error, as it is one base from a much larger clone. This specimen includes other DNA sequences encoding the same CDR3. Incomplete CDR3 DNA: TGCAGTGCTAGAGCCCTACTAGTCCCCTACAATGAG. Translation: CSARALLVPYNE. The CDR3 in its entirety is CSARALLVPYNEQFF. This chain links TRBV20-1 with TRBJ2-1, with a tentative D call TRBD2 (5 bases). The observed sequence ends 3 residues before the CDR3 terminus, with the missing tail filled in from the germline J gene. Germline CDR1 and CDR2: DFQATT and SNEGSKA (reference sequence). The V gene lost 1 base and the J gene lost 2 bases, with 12 bases spanning the gap. CDR3 length: 15 residues.

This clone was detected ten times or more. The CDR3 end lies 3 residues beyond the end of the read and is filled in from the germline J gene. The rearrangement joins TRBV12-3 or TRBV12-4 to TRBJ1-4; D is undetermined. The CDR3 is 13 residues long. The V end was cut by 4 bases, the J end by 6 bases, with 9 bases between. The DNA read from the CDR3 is TGTGCCAGCAGTTCAGGAGATGATGAAAAA. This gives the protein CASSSGDDEK. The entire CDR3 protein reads CASSSGDDEKLFF.

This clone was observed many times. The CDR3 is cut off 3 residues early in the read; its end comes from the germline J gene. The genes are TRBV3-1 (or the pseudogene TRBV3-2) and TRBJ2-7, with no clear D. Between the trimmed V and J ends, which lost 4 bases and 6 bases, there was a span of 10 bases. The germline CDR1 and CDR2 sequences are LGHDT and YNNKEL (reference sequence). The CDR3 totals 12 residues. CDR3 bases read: TGTGCCAGCAGCCTGTTGAGAGGCGAG. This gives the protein CASSLLRGE. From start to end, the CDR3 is CASSLLRGEQYF.

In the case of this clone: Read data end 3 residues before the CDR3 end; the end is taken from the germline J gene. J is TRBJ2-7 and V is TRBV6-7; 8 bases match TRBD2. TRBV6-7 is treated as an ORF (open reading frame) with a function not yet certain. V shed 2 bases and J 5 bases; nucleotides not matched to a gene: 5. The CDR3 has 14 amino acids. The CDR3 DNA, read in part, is TGTGCCAGCAGTTACAGTCGGGGGGGGAACGAG. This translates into CASSYSRGGNE. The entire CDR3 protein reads CASSYSRGGNEQYF.

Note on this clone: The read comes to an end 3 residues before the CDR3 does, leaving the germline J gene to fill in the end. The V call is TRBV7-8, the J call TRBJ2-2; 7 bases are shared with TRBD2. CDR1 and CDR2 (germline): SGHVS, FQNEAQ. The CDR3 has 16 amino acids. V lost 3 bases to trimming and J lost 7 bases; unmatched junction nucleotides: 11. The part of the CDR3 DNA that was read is TGTGCCAGCAGCTTCCTATTGCGGGAGTCTGGCGGGGAG. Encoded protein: CASSFLLRESGGE. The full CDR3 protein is CASSFLLRESGGELFF.

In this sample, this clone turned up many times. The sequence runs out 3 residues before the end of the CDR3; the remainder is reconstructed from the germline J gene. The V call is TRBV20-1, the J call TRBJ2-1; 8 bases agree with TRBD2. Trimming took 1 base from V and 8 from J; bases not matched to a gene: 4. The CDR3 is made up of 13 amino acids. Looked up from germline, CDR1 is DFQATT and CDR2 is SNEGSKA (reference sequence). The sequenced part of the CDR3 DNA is TGCAGTGCTAGAGGACTAGCGTCCGATGAG. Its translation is CSARGLASDE. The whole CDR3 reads CSARGLASDEQFF.

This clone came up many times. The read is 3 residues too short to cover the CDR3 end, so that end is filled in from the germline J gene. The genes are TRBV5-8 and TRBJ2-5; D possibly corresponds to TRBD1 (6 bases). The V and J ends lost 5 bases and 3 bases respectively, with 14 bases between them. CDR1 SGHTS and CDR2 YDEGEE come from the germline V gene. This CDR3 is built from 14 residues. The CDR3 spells CASRTRDTEETQYF. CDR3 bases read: TGTGCCAGCAGGACTCGGGACACAGAAGAGACC.

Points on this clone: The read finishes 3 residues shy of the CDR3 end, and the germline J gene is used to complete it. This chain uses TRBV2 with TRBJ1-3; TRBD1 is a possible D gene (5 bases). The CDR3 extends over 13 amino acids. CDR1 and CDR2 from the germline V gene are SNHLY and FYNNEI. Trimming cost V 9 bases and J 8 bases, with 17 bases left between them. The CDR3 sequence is CARNQGSGDTIYF. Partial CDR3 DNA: TGTGCCAGAAATCAGGGAAGCGGGGACACC.

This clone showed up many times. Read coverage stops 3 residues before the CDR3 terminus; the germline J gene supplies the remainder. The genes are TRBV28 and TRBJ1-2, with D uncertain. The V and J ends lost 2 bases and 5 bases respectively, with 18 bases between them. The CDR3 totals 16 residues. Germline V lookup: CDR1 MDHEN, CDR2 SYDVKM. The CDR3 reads CASSLDFPGPWYGYTF. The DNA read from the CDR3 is TGTGCCAGCAGTTTAGATTTCCCAGGCCCATGGTATGGC.

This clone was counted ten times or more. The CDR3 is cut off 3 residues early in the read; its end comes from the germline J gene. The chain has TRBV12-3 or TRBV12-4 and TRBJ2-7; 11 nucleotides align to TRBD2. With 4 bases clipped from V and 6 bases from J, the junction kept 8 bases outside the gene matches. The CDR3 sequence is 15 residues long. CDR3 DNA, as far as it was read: TGTGCCAGCAGTTCTAGCGGGAGGTCACTGAGCGAG. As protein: CASSSSGRSLSE. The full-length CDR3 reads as CASSSSGRSLSEQYF.

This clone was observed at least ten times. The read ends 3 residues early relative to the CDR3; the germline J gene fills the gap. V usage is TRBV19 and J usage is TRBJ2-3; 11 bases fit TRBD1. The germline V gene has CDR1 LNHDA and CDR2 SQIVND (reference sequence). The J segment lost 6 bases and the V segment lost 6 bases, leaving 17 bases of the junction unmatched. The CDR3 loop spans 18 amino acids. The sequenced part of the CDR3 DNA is TGTGCCAGTAGATCAAAGTTGGGGACAGGGGGTCCCTGGGATACG. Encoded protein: CASRSKLGTGGPWDT. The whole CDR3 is CASRSKLGTGGPWDTQYF. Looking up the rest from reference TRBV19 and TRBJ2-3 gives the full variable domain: DGGITQSPKYLFRKEGQNVTLSCEQNLNHDAMYWYRQDPGQGLRLIYYSQIVNDFQKGDIAEGYSVSREKKESFPLTVTSAQKNPTAFYLCASRSKLGTGGPWDTQYFGPGTRLTVL.

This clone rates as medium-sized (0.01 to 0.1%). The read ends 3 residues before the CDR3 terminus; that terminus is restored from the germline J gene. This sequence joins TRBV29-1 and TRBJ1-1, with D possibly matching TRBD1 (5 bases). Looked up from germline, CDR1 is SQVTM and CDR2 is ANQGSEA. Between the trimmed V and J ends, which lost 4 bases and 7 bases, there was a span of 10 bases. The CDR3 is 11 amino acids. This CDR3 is CSVVPQGEAFF. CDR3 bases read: TGCAGCGTTGTCCCCCAGGGTGAA. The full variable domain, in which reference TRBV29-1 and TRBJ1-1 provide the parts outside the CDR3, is SAVISQKPSRDICQRGTSLTIQCQVDSQVTMMFWYRQQPGQSLTLIATANQGSEATYESGFVIDKFPISRPNLTFSTLTVSNMSPEDSSIYLCSVVPQGEAFFGQGTRLTVV.

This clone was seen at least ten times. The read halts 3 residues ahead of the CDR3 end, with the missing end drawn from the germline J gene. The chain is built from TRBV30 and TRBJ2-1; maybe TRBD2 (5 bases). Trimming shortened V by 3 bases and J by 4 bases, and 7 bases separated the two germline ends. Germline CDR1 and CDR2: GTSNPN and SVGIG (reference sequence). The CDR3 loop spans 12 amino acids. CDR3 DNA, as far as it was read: TGTGCCTGGAGGCGGACTTACAATGAG. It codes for CAWRRTYNE. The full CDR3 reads CAWRRTYNEQFF.

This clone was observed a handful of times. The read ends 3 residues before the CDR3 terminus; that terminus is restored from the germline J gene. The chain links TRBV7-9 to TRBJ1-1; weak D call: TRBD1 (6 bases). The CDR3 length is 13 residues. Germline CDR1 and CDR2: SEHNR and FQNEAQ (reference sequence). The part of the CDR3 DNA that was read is TGTGCCAGCAGCCGACAACCTGGGACAGAA. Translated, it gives CASSRQPGTE. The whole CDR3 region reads CASSRQPGTEAFF.

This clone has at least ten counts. The CDR3 is CASRETSGYEQYF. Incomplete CDR3 DNA: TGTGCCAGCAGAGAAACTAGCGGATACGAG. The gene calls are TRBV6-2 or TRBV6-3 and TRBJ2-7, with 8 bases matching TRBD2. The missing CDR3 end, 3 residues past where the read stops, is filled in from the germline J gene. In germline, CDR1 is MNHEY, CDR2 SVGEGT. Unmatched junction bases numbered 5, after V lost 6 bases and J lost 4 bases. This CDR3 region has 13 residues.

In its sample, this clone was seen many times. CDR3 DNA, as far as it was read: TGTGCTAGTGGTTTGGTGAGAGTAGCGGGGTCGCGGGCCGGGGAG. Protein sequence: CASGLVRVAGSRAGE. The CDR3 as a whole reads CASGLVRVAGSRAGELFF. The chain recombines TRBV12-5 with TRBJ2-2; 8 positions agree with TRBD2. The read stops 3 residues short of the end of the CDR3; the missing end is completed from the germline J gene. The CDR3 consists of 18 residues. With V trimmed by 0 bases and J by 6 bases, 12 bases remained unmatched. The germline CDR1 and CDR2 sequences are LGHNT and FRNRAP.